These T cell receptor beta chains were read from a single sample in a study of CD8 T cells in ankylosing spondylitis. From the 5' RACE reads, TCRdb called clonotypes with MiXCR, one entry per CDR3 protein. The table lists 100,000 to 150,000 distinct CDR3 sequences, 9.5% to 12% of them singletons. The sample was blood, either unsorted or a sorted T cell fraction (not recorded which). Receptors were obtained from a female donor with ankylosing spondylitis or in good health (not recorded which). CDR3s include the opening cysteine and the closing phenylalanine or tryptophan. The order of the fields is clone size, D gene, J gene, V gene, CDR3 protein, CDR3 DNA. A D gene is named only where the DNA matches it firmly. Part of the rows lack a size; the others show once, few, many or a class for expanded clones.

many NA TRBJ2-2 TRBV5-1 CASSLSPDNTGELFF TGCGCCAGCAGCTTGTCTCCGGATAACACCGGGGAGCTGTTTTTT
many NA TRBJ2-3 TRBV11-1 CASSKRTGTPRFATQYF TGTGCCAGCAGCAAAAGAACCGGGACACCCCGATTTGCTACGCAGTATTTT
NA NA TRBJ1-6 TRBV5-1 CASSPQNSPLHF TGCGCCAGCAGCCCACAAAATTCACCCCTCCACTTT
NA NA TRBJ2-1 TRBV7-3 CASSPNGGAGDEQFF TGTGCCAGCAGCCCCAATGGGGGGGCCGGGGATGAGCAGTTCTTC
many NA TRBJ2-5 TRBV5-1 CASSLLRAAPKETQYF TGCGCCAGCAGCTTGTTAAGGGCTGCCCCAAAAGAGACCCAGTACTTC
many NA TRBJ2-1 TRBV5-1 CASQLQGLYNEQFF TGCGCCAGCCAGCTGCAGGGCCTCTACAATGAGCAGTTCTTC
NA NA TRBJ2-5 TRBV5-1 CASSPLGVQETQYF TGCGCCAGCAGCCCGCTGGGGGTCCAAGAGACCCAGTACTTC
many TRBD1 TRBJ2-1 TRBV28 CASSPTGGNEQFF TGTGCCAGCAGTCCCACAGGGGGGAATGAGCAGTTCTTC
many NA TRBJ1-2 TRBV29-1 CSVDGTEQGTYGYTF TGCAGCGTCGATGGTACCGAACAGGGAACATATGGCTACACCTTC
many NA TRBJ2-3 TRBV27 CASTNSDTQYF TGTGCCAGCACCAACTCGGATACGCAGTATTTT
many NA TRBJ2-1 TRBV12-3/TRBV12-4 CASSLGPGEQFF TGTGCCAGCAGTTTGGGACCCGGCGAGCAGTTCTTC
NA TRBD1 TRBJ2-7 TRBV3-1 CASSQMGQGHYEQYF TGTGCCAGCAGCCAGATGGGACAGGGGCACTACGAGCAGTACTTC
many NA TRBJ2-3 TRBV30 CAWIPSGIGRQYF TGTGCCTGGATTCCATCCGGGATCGGCAGGCAGTATTTT
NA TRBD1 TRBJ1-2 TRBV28 CASSSPYRGTNFYGYTF TGTGCCAGCAGTTCTCCTTACAGGGGGACGAACTTCTATGGCTACACCTTC
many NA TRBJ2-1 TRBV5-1 CASSLPYNEQFF TGCGCCAGCAGCTTACCCTACAATGAGCAGTTCTTC
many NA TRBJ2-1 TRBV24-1 CATSEASKDYNEQFF TGTGCCACCAGTGAGGCTAGCAAAGATTACAATGAGCAGTTCTTC
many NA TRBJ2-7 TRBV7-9 CASSLAGTHTYEQYF TGTGCCAGCAGTCTCGCCGGGACACATACCTACGAGCAGTACTTC
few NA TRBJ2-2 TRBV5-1 CASSLDGSDTGELFF TGCGCCAGCAGCTTGGACGGGAGCGACACCGGGGAGCTGTTTTTT